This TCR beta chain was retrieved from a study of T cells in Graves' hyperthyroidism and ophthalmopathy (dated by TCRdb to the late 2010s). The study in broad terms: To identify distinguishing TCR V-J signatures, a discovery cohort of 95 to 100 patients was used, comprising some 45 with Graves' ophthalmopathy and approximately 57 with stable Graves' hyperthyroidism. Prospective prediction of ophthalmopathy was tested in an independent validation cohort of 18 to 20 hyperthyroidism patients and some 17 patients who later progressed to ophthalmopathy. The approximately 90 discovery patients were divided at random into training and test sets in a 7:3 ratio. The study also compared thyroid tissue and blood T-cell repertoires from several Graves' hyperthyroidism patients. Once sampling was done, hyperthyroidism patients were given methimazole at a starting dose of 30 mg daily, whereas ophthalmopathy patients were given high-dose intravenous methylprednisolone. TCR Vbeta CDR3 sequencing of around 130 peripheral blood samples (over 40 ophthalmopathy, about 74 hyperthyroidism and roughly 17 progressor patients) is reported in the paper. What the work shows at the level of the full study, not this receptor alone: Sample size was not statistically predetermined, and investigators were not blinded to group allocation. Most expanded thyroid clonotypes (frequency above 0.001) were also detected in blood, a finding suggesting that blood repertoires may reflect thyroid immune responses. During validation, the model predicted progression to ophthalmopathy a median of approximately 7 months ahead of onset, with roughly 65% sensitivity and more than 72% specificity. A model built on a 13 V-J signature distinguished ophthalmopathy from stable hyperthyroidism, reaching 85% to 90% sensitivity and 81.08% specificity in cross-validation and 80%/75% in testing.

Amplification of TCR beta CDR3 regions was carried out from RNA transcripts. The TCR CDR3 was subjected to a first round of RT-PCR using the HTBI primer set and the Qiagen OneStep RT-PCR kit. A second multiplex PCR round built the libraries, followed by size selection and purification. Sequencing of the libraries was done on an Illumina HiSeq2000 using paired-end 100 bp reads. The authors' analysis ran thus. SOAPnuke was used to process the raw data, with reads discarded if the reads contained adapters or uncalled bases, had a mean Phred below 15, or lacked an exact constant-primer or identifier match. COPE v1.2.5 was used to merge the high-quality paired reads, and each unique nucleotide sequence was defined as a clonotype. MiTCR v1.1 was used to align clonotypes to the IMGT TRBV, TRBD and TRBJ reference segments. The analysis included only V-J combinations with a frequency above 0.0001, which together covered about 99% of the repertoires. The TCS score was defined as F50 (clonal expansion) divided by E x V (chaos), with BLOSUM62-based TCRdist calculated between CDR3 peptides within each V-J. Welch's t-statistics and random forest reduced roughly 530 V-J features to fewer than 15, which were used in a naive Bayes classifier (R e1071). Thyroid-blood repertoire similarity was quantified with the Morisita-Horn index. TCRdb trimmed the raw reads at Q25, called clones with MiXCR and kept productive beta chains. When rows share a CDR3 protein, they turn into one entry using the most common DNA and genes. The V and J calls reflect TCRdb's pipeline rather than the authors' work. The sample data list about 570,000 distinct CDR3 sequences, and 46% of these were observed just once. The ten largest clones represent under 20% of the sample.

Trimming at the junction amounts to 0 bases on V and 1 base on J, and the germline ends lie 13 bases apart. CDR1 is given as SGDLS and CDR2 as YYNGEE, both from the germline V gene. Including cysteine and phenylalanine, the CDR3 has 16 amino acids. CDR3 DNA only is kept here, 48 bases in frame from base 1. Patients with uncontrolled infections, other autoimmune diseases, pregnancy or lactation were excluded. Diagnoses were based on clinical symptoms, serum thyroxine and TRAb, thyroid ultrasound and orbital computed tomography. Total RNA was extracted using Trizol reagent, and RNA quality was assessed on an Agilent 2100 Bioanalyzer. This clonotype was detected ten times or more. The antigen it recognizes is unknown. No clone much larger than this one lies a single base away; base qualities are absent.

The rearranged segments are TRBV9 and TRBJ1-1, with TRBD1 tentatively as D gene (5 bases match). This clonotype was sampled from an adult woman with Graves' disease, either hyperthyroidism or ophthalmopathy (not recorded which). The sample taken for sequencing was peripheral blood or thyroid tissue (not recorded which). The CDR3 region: CASSVAGANGNTEAFF. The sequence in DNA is TGTGCCAGCAGCGTAGCTGGGGCAAACGGGAACACTGAAGCTTTCTTT.